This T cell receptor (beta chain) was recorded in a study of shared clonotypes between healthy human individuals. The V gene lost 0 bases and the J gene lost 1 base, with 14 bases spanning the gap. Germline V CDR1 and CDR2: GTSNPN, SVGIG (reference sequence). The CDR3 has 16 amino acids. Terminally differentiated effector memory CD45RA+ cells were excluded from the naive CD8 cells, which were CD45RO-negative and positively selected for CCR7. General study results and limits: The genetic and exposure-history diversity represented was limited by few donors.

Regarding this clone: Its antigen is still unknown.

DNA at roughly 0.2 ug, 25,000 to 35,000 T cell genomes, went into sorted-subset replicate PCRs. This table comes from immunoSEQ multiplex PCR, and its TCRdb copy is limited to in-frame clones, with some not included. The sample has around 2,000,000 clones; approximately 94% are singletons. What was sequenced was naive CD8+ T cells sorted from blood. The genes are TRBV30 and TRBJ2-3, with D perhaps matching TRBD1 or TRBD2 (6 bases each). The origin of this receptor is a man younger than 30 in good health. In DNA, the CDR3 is TGTGCCTGGAGTGTAAGTGACAGGAGGGGCACAGATACGCAGTATTTT. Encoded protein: CAWSVSDRRGTDTQYF.